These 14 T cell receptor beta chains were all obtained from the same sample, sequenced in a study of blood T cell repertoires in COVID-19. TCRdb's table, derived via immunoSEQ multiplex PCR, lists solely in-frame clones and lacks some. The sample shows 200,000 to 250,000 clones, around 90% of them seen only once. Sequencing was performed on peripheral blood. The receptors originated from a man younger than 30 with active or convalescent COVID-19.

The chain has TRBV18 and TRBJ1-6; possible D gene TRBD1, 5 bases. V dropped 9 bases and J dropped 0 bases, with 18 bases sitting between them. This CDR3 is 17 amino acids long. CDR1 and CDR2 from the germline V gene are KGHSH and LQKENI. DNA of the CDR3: TGTGCCAGTCTCCCCATCGCGGGGCCCTCCTATAATTCACCCCTCCACTTT. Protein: CASLPIAGPSYNSPLHF.

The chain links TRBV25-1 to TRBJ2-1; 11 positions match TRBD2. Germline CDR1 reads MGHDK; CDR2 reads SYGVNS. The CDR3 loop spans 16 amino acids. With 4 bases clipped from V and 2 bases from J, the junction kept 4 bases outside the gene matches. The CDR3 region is CASSVQGLAAYNEQFF. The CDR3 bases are TGTGCCAGCAGTGTCCAGGGACTAGCGGCCTACAATGAGCAGTTCTTC.

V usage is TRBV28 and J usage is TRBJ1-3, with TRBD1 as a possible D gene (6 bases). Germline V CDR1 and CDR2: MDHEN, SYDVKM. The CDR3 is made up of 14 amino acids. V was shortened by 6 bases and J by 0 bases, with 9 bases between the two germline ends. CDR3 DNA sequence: TGTGCCAGCAGACGGACAGTCTCTGGAAACACCATATATTTT. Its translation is CASRRTVSGNTIYF.

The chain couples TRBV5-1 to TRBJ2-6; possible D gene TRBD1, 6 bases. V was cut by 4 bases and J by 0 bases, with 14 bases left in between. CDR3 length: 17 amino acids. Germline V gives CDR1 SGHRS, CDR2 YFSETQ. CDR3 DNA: TGCGCCAGCAGCCCTGGGACAAAGAGCTCTGGGGCCAACGTCCTGACTTTC. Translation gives CASSPGTKSSGANVLTF.

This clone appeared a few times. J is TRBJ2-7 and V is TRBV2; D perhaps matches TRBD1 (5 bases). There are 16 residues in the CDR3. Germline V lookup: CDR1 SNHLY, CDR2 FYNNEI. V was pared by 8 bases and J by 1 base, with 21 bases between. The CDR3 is CASGPGQDRQSYEQYF. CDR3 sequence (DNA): TGTGCCAGCGGGCCGGGCCAGGACCGACAGTCCTACGAGCAGTACTTC. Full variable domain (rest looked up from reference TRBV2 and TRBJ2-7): EPEVTQTPSHQVTQMGQEVILRCVPISNHLYFYWYRQILGQKVEFLVSFYNNEISEKSEIFDDQFSVERPDGSNFTLKIRSTKLEDSAMYFCASGPGQDRQSYEQYFGPGTRLTVT.

CDR3 in DNA: TGTGCCAGCAGCCCCGAATATAGGACTAGCGGGAGGGAACCCGGGGAGCTGTTTTTT. It yields the protein CASSPEYRTSGREPGELFF. The genes are TRBV7-4 and TRBJ2-2; 15 bases align to TRBD2. V lost 5 bases, J lost 6 bases, and 13 bases stayed unmatched. The CDR3 consists of 19 residues. In germline, CDR1 is SGHVT, CDR2 SQSDAQ.

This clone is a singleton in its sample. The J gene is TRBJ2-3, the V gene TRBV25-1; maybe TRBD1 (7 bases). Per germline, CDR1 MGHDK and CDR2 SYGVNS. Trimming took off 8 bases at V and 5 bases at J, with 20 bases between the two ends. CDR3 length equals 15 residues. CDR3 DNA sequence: TGTGCCAGCCCAATAGGGGGGACAGAACAAGATACGCAGTATTTT. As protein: CASPIGGTEQDTQYF.

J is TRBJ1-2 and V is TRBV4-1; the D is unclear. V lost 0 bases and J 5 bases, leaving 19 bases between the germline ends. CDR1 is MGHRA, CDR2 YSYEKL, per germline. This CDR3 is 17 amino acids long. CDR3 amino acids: CASSQDGLTASPYGYTF. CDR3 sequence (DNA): TGCGCCAGCAGCCAAGATGGGCTAACTGCCAGCCCGTATGGCTACACCTTC.

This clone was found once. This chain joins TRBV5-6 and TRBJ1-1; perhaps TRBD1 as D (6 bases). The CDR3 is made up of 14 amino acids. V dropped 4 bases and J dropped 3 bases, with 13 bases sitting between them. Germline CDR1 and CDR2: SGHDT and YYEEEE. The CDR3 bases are TGTGCCAGCAGCAGGACAGCTAGAGACACTGAAGCTTTCTTT. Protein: CASSRTARDTEAFF.

The CDR3 protein is CASSLGWGGSNQPQHF. The CDR3 bases are TGTGCCAGCAGCTTAGGGTGGGGGGGTAGCAATCAGCCCCAGCATTTT. The chain links TRBV7-2 to TRBJ1-5; D may be TRBD1 (5 bases). V was shortened by 1 base and J by 0 bases, with 10 bases between the two germline ends. Germline CDR1 reads SGHTA; CDR2 reads FQGNSA. The length of the CDR3 is 16 residues.

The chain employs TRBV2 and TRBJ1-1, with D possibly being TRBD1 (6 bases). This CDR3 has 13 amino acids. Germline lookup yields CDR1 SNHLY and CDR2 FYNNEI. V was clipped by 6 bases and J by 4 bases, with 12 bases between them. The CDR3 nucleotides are TGTGCCAGCAGCTCGGACAGCAGCACTGAAGCTTTCTTT. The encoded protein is CASSSDSSTEAFF. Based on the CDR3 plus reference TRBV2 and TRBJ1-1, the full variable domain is EPEVTQTPSHQVTQMGQEVILRCVPISNHLYFYWYRQILGQKVEFLVSFYNNEISEKSEIFDDQFSVERPDGSNFTLKIRSTKLEDSAMYFCASSSDSSTEAFFGQGTRLTVV.

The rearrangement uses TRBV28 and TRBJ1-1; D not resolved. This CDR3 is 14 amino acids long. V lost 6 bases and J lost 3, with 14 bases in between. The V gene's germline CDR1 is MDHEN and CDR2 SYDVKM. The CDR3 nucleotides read TGTGCCAGCAGCCCGCGGGCCGGCTACACTGAAGCTTTCTTT. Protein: CASSPRAGYTEAFF.

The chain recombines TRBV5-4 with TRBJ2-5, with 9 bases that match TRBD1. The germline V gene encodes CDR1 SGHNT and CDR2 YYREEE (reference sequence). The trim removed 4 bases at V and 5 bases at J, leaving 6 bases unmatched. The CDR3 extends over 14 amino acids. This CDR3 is CASSPGQGRETQYF. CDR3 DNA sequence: TGTGCCAGCAGCCCCGGACAGGGGAGGGAGACCCAGTACTTC.

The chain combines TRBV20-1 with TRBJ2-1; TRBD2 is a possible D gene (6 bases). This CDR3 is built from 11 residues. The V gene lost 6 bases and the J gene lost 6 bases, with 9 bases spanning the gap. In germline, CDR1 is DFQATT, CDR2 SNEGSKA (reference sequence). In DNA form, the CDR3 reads TGCAGTGCGCGGGACGTCAATGAGCAGTTCTTC. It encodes CSARDVNEQFF.